The rows below give T cell receptor beta chains drawn from one sample of a study of immune evolution from preneoplasia to lung adenocarcinoma. The protocol was immunoSEQ multiplex PCR, while the TCRdb copy is restricted to in-frame clones and leaves out a portion. In the table there are some 3,900 clones, about three quarters of which are singletons. The specimen sequenced was FFPE minimally invasive lung adenocarcinoma tissue. These receptors were collected from a person aged 70 to 85 with lung adenocarcinoma. The CDR3 runs from the conserved cysteine through the conserved F or W. The D gene is left open where the match is weak. Where a row states a size, it is once, few, many or the class of an expanded clone; other rows omit it.

>-|TRBV18|16|-|TRBJ1-1
TGTGCCAGCTCACCACCGTCTACAGCTTTGTACACTGAAGCTTTCTTT
CASSPPSTALYTEAFF
>-|TRBV30|16|TRBD1|TRBJ2-3
TGTGCCTGGACTAGGACAGGGTCCACTACCACAGATACGCAGTATTTT
CAWTRTGSTTTDTQYF
>-|TRBV11-2|14|-|TRBJ2-5
TGTGCCAGCAGCTTGATCAGGGGGGATGCGACCCAGTACTTC
CASSLIRGDATQYF
>-|TRBV11-2|13|-|TRBJ2-7
TGTGCCAGCGCAAGTGGTAGCTCCTACGAGCAGTACTTC
CASASGSSYEQYF
>-|TRBV5-4|15|TRBD2|TRBJ2-7
TGTGCCAGCAGCTTGGCCGCTAGCGGACCCTACGAGCAGTACTTC
CASSLAASGPYEQYF
>-|TRBV6-5|16|-|TRBJ1-3
TGTGCCAGCAGTTATCGGAGATTGGATTCTGGAAACACCATATATTTT
CASSYRRLDSGNTIYF
>-|TRBV5-1|15|-|TRBJ1-2
TGCGCCAGCAGCTTGGACGCTGGGATTAACTATGGCTACACCTTC
CASSLDAGINYGYTF
>-|TRBV5-1|15|TRBD2|TRBJ2-7
TGCGCCAGCAGCTTGACTAGCGGCAATTACTACGAGCAGTACTTC
CASSLTSGNYYEQYF
>-|TRBV7-2|17|TRBD2|TRBJ2-3
TGTGCCAGCAGCTCCTCAGGGCTAGCGGGTAGCACAGATACGCAGTATTTT
CASSSSGLAGSTDTQYF
>few|TRBV28|16|-|TRBJ2-7
TGTGCCAGCAGTCCGTCGAGGACCCTCATCGCCTACGAGCAGTACTTC
CASSPSRTLIAYEQYF
>-|TRBV5-1|14|TRBD2|TRBJ2-5
TGCGCCAGCAGGGAAGCGGGAGTAGGAGAGACCCAGTACTTC
CASREAGVGETQYF
>-|TRBV7-2|16|TRBD2|TRBJ2-5
TGTGCCAGCAGCTCCCAGGGCCCGGGAGGCGGGGAGACCCAGTACTTC
CASSSQGPGGGETQYF
>-|TRBV2|14|TRBD2|TRBJ2-7
TGTGCCAGCAGTTTGACTAGCGGGAGTGACGAGCAGTACTTC
CASSLTSGSDEQYF
>-|TRBV7-2|15|-|TRBJ2-1
TGTGCCAGCAGCTTAGGACAAGGATCTTACAATGAGCAGTTCTTC
CASSLGQGSYNEQFF
>-|TRBV10-3|14|TRBD2|TRBJ2-7
TGTGCCATCAGTGGGCGCTTAGCGGGGGACGAGCAGTACTTC
CAISGRLAGDEQYF
>-|TRBV28|14|TRBD1|TRBJ2-3
TGTGCCAGCAGTTTGGACAGGGCGGAAGATACGCAGTATTTT
CASSLDRAEDTQYF
>-|TRBV29-1|14|TRBD2|TRBJ2-7
TGCAGCGTTGAAGATCTAGCGGGAGGATTCGGGCAGTACTTC
CSVEDLAGGFGQYF
>large|TRBV30|12|-|TRBJ1-1
TGTGCCTGGAGGTGGGCGGACACTGAAGCTTTCTTT
CAWRWADTEAFF
>-|TRBV7-9|14|-|TRBJ2-3
TGTGCCAGCAGCCGGACACGTAGCACAGATACGCAGTATTTT
CASSRTRSTDTQYF
>-|TRBV2|15|-|TRBJ2-5
TGTGCCAGCAGTGAGGATAACGGAAAGGAAGAGACCCAGTACTTC
CASSEDNGKEETQYF
>-|TRBV30|14|-|TRBJ1-2
TGTGCCTGGAGGAGGGTGGGGGGAACCTATGGCTACACCTTC
CAWRRVGGTYGYTF
>once|TRBV4-1|13|-|TRBJ1-5
TGCGCCAGCAGTGAAAGAGAGGGGGAGCCCCAGCATTTT
CASSEREGEPQHF
>-|TRBV30|14|-|TRBJ1-2
TGTGCCTGGAGTGTCCGTACAGGGTCCTATGGCTACACCTTC
CAWSVRTGSYGYTF
>few|TRBV5-4|15|-|TRBJ2-7
TGTGCCAGCAGCTTGGGGAGAGACGGCTCCTACGAGCAGTACTTC
CASSLGRDGSYEQYF
>-|TRBV20-1|11|-|TRBJ1-2
TGCCTCACTGATCAGTACTATGGCTACACCTTC
CLTDQYYGYTF
>-|TRBV28|14|TRBD1|TRBJ1-2
TGTGCCAGCAGTTCACAGACAGGGGACTATGGCTACACCTTC
CASSSQTGDYGYTF
>-|TRBV28|13|-|TRBJ2-2
TGTGCCAGCAGGAGGGGACGAACCGGGGAGCTGTTTTTT
CASRRGRTGELFF
>-|TRBV30|13|TRBD2|TRBJ2-1
TGTGCCTTCATTAGCGGGAGGGCCAATGAGCAGTTCTTC
CAFISGRANEQFF
>-|TRBV4-1|18|-|TRBJ1-5
TGCGCCAGCAGCCAAGAGCTATGGCTGGCGGGGGGAATTAGGTCCCAGCATTTT
CASSQELWLAGGIRSQHF
>-|TRBV12-5|12|TRBD2|TRBJ2-7
TGTGCTAGTGGTCACGGACTAGCGGAGCAGTACTTC
CASGHGLAEQYF
>-|TRBV28|13|-|TRBJ2-7
TGTGCCAGCCGGACTTTTAGCTCCTACGAGCAGTACTTC
CASRTFSSYEQYF
>-|TRBV6-5|12|-|TRBJ2-7
TGTGCCAGCAACGAGGGGGCGGGAGAGCAGTACTTC
CASNEGAGEQYF
>-|TRBV5-8|15|-|TRBJ1-5
TGTGCCAGCAGCTTGGGGTCCAGTAGCAATCAGCCCCAGCATTTT
CASSLGSSSNQPQHF
>-|TRBV21-1|15|-|TRBJ1-5
TGTGCCAGCAGTCCGGCGGTATGGCATCATCAGCCCCAGCATTTT
CASSPAVWHHQPQHF
>-|TRBV4-1|13|-|TRBJ2-7
TGCGCCAGCAGCCAGTCGGAAGTGGGCGAGCAGTACTTC
CASSQSEVGEQYF
>-|TRBV10-2|14|TRBD1|TRBJ1-4
TGCGCCAGCAAACGGGGACAGGGTTCCGAAAAACTGTTTTTT
CASKRGQGSEKLFF
>few|TRBV5-1|15|-|TRBJ1-5
TGCGCCAGCAGCCCGACCCTTGGGGGCGCTCAGCCCCAGCATTTT
CASSPTLGGAQPQHF
>-|TRBV6-6|13|-|TRBJ1-2
TGTGCCAGCAGCTCCGTCCCCGGAGCCGGCTACACCTTC
CASSSVPGAGYTF
>-|TRBV7-9|15|-|TRBJ2-1
TGTGCCAGCAGTCAACAGGGCAGCTCCTACAATGAGCAGTTCTTC
CASSQQGSSYNEQFF
>-|TRBV28|17|TRBD1|TRBJ1-5
TGTGCCAGCAGTTTAATCGGGACAGGGGCCAGCAATCAGCCCCAGCATTTT
CASSLIGTGASNQPQHF
>once|TRBV15|16|TRBD2|TRBJ2-5
TGTGCCACCAGCAGAGGTTATAGCGGGAGACGGGAGACCCAGTACTTC
CATSRGYSGRRETQYF
>-|TRBV5-1|15|TRBD2|TRBJ2-7
TGCGCCAGCAGCTTGGGCCCAGCGGGAGTAGCAGAGCAGTACTTC
CASSLGPAGVAEQYF
>-|TRBV5-8|15|-|TRBJ2-3
TGTGCCAGCAGCAGGGGACTGCATGCGGGGGATACGCAGTATTTT
CASSRGLHAGDTQYF
>-|TRBV5-6|14|-|TRBJ1-2
TGTGCCAGCAGCCCGTGGCTACTTAACTATGGCTACACCTTC
CASSPWLLNYGYTF
>large|TRBV5-8|13|-|TRBJ2-7
TGTGCCAGCAGCACCCGAATGGGCTACGAGCAGTACTTC
CASSTRMGYEQYF
>once|TRBV11-3|13|TRBD1|TRBJ2-5
TGTGCCAGCAGCTGGACAGGGATTGAGACCCAGTACTTC
CASSWTGIETQYF
>-|TRBV2|18|TRBD1|TRBJ1-4
TGTGCCAGCAGTGCCCCCCCGGGACAGGGGGCTACTAATGAAAAACTGTTTTTT
CASSAPPGQGATNEKLFF
>-|TRBV19|14|-|TRBJ2-1
TGTGCCAGTAGTATACCAGGTTTTGACGATGAGCAGTTCTTC
CASSIPGFDDEQFF
>-|TRBV19|14|-|TRBJ1-1
TGTGCCAGTAGCACTGGACAAGGGAACACTGAAGCTTTCTTT
CASSTGQGNTEAFF
>-|TRBV27|11|-|TRBJ2-1
TGTGCCAGCAGTATGGACAATGAGCAGTTCTTC
CASSMDNEQFF
>-|TRBV28|16|TRBD1|TRBJ2-6
TGTGCCAGCAGTTATGGGGACAGCTCTGGGGCCAACGTCCTGACTTTC
CASSYGDSSGANVLTF
>-|TRBV5-6|17|TRBD1|TRBJ1-1
TGTGCCAGCAGCTTGAACAGGGGCATCGGGGGGAACACTGAAGCTTTCTTT
CASSLNRGIGGNTEAFF
>few|TRBV30|16|-|TRBJ1-1
TGTGCCTGGAGTGGTGCGACCACCGGGGCGAACACTGAAGCTTTCTTT
CAWSGATTGANTEAFF
>-|TRBV9|15|-|TRBJ2-3
TGTGCCAGCAGCGTCCGACAGGACTTCACAGATACGCAGTATTTT
CASSVRQDFTDTQYF
>-|TRBV19|13|TRBD1|TRBJ2-1
TGTGCCAGTGGACAGGCGACTTACAATGAGCAGTTCTTC
CASGQATYNEQFF